The rows below give T cell receptor beta chains drawn from one sample of a study of blood T cell repertoires in COVID-19. The table came from immunoSEQ multiplex PCR; TCRdb's copy has only in-frame clones and leaves some out. The sample has approximately 200,000 clones; approximately 90% are singletons. The specimen sequenced was PBMCs or T cells enriched from blood (not recorded which). The receptors originated from a young man with acute COVID-19. Each CDR3 is given with its conserved first and last residue. A D gene is named only where the DNA matches it firmly.

18	TRBV9	TRBJ2-1	TRBD2	CASSAPGLARSSYNEQFF	TGTGCCAGCAGCGCCCCAGGACTAGCGCGTAGCTCCTACAATGAGCAGTTCTTC
14	TRBV4-1	TRBJ1-1	NA	CASSQLQVNTEAFF	TGCGCCAGCAGCCAATTACAGGTGAACACTGAAGCTTTCTTT
18	TRBV15	TRBJ2-7	TRBD1	CATSRDLLGTASSYEQYF	TGTGCCACCAGCAGAGATCTGCTAGGGACAGCGAGCTCCTACGAGCAGTACTTC
15	TRBV7-9	TRBJ1-4	TRBD1	CASSLAGQGIEKLFF	TGTGCCAGCAGCTTAGCTGGACAGGGAATCGAAAAACTGTTTTTT
17	TRBV4-2	TRBJ2-7	TRBD2	CASSQDHITSGIYEQYF	TGTGCCAGCAGCCAAGATCATATAACTAGCGGGATTTACGAGCAGTACTTC
14	TRBV18	TRBJ2-2	NA	CASSPRRGTGELFF	TGTGCCAGCTCACCACGCAGGGGCACCGGGGAGCTGTTTTTT
14	TRBV28	TRBJ1-1	TRBD1	CASSPQDREGEAFF	TGTGCCAGCAGTCCTCAGGACAGGGAGGGTGAAGCTTTCTTT
14	TRBV7-8	TRBJ2-3	NA	CASSLTGSTDTQYF	TGTGCCAGCAGCTTAACAGGAAGCACAGATACGCAGTATTTT
14	TRBV7-3	TRBJ1-1	NA	CASSLQGRDTEAFF	TGTGCCAGCAGCCTTCAGGGGAGAGACACTGAAGCTTTCTTT
13	TRBV7-3	TRBJ1-1	NA	CASSSAENTEAFF	TGTGCCAGCAGCTCGGCGGAGAACACTGAAGCTTTCTTT